The sequence of this T cell receptor beta chain was determined in a study of blood T cell repertoires in COVID-19. About the research overall: Nucleic acid was either cDNA or gDNA, and it came from T cells, B-cell-depleted T cells, or PBMCs.

Per the authors' pipeline: Reference gene primer amplification gave estimated nucleated cell counts. Here immunoSEQ multiplex PCR was the method, and the copy in TCRdb shows in-frame clones only, minus some. The DNA was the basis for D and trimming; V, J and clone size are from that table. The profile shows about 120,000 clones, around 77% of them singletons. V was clipped by 1 base and J by 13 bases, with 13 bases between them. CDR3 size: 12 residues. Germline values: CDR1 LNHNV, CDR2 YYDKDF (reference sequence). This clone was detected only a few times. The chain recombines TRBV15 with TRBJ1-2; D gene uncertain. Sequences were obtained from peripheral blood. The receptor comes from a human donor in a cohort sampled during active COVID-19. CDR3 in DNA: TGTGCCACCAGCAGAGTACGCGGTCCCTCCACCTTC. Translating it yields CATSRVRGPSTF.